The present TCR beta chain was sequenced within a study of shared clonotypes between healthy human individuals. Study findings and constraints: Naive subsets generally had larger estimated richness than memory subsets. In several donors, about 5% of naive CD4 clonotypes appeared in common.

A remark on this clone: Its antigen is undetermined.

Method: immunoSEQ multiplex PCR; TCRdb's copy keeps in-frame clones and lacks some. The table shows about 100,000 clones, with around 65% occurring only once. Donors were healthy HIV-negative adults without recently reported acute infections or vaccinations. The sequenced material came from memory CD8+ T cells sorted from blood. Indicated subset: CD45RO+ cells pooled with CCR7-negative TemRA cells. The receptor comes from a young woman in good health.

CDR3 residues: CASSRQGTGANVLTF. CDR3 coding DNA: TGTGCCAGCAGCAGACAGGGGACTGGGGCCAACGTCCTGACTTTC. V gene TRBV6-5 combines with J gene TRBJ2-6; 8 bases line up with TRBD1. The V gene's germline CDR1 is MNHEY and CDR2 SVGAGI. The ends lost 6 bases at V and 2 bases at J; junction bases unmatched: 3. The CDR3 is 15 residues long.